This is a list of T cell receptor beta chains from one sample in a study of blood T cell repertoires in COVID-19. Generated by immunoSEQ multiplex PCR, the TCRdb table keeps only in-frame clones and is missing some. The table includes 450,000 to 500,000 clones, roughly 87% detected once. Input material: PBMCs or T cells enriched from blood (not recorded which). These receptors all stem from a woman in her late teens or twenties who had recovered from COVID-19. Both conserved end residues are part of each CDR3. A D gene is named only where the DNA matches it firmly. A clone size is listed for some rows: how often the clone was seen (once, few, many), or a class if it is expanded.

j_call | v_call | clone_size | d_call | cdr3_aa | cdr3_nt
TRBJ2-3 | TRBV19 | . | TRBD2 | CASTIAGAGTQYF | TGTGCCAGTACAATAGCGGGGGCAGGTACGCAGTATTTT
TRBJ2-7 | TRBV6-5 | . | . | CASSSGGYEQYF | TGTGCCAGCAGTTCAGGGGGGTACGAGCAGTACTTC
TRBJ1-1 | TRBV10-3 | . | . | CAISAYPTTNTEAFF | TGTGCCATCAGTGCTTACCCTACTACGAACACTGAAGCTTTCTTT
TRBJ2-5 | TRBV5-1 | . | TRBD2 | CASSLVSGGSQETQYF | TGCGCCAGCAGCTTGGTTAGCGGGGGCTCTCAAGAGACCCAGTACTTC
TRBJ2-4 | TRBV11-2 | once | TRBD1 | CASSIRGTGLLAKNIQYF | TGTGCCAGCAGCATCCGCGGGACAGGCCTACTAGCCAAAAACATTCAGTACTTC
TRBJ1-6 | TRBV18 | . | . | CASSPPGQGNSPLHF | TGTGCCAGCTCACCACCGGGGCAGGGGAATTCACCCCTCCACTTT
TRBJ2-4 | TRBV10-3 | . | . | CAISDVQGGYIQYF | TGTGCCATCAGTGACGTGCAGGGAGGATACATTCAGTACTTC
TRBJ1-2 | TRBV7-9 | . | . | CAYPSTALYGYTF | TGTGCCTACCCATCGACAGCACTCTATGGCTACACCTTC
TRBJ2-2 | TRBV21-1 | once | . | CASSSPEEGSGELFF | TGTGCCAGCAGCTCCCCGGAGGAGGGTTCCGGGGAGCTGTTTTTT
TRBJ2-2 | TRBV5-1 | . | TRBD1 | CASSNKQGQGDTGELFF | TGCGCCAGCAGCAATAAGCAGGGACAGGGGGACACCGGGGAGCTGTTTTTT
TRBJ1-3 | TRBV3-1/TRBV3-2 | many | . | CASSQDPDSSSGNTIYF | TGTGCCAGCAGCCAAGATCCGGACTCCTCCTCTGGAAACACCATATATTTT
TRBJ2-2 | TRBV24-1 | once | TRBD1 | CATHPGTGYTGELFF | TGTGCCACCCACCCCGGGACAGGGTACACCGGGGAGCTGTTTTTT
TRBJ2-1 | TRBV3-1/TRBV3-2 | . | . | CASSLEGGAYNEQFF | TGTGCCAGCAGCCTCGAAGGGGGGGCCTACAATGAGCAGTTCTTC
TRBJ2-7 | TRBV5-4 | . | . | CASSLVGTPPGEQYF | TGTGCCAGCAGCTTGGTTGGGACACCGCCGGGTGAGCAGTACTTC
TRBJ2-7 | TRBV5-6 | . | . | CASSLDRSFSYEQYF | TGTGCCAGCAGCTTGGATAGGAGTTTCTCCTACGAGCAGTACTTC
TRBJ2-5 | TRBV3-1/TRBV3-2 | . | . | CASSPMPGGGETQYF | TGTGCCAGCAGCCCAATGCCTGGGGGAGGAGAGACCCAGTACTTC
TRBJ2-3 | TRBV24-1 | . | . | CATSEGSFTDTQYF | TGTGCCACCAGTGAGGGGAGCTTCACAGATACGCAGTATTTT
TRBJ2-7 | TRBV7-2 | . | . | CASSLGGAGAYEQYF | TGTGCCAGCAGCTTAGGTGGGGCTGGGGCCTACGAGCAGTACTTC
TRBJ1-2 | TRBV19 | . | TRBD1 | CASRETGGDYGYTF | TGTGCCAGTAGGGAAACAGGGGGCGACTATGGCTACACCTTC
TRBJ1-3 | TRBV30 | . | TRBD1 | CAWSHLVGDRYSSGNTIYF | TGTGCCTGGAGCCACTTAGTGGGGGACAGATACTCCTCTGGAAACACCATATATTTT
TRBJ2-7 | TRBV6-5 | . | . | CASSRTVSYEQYF | TGTGCCAGCAGTCGGACAGTCTCCTACGAGCAGTACTTC
TRBJ1-4 | TRBV4-1 | . | . | CASSLSGGEGEKLFF | TGCGCCAGCAGCCTCTCCGGGGGAGAAGGTGAAAAACTGTTTTTT
TRBJ2-7 | TRBV28 | . | . | CASSYSGDEQYF | TGTGCCAGCAGCTACTCAGGGGACGAGCAGTACTTC
TRBJ1-1 | TRBV21-1 | few | . | CASSPPRDRGLGNTEAFF | TGTGCCAGCAGCCCACCCCGGGACAGGGGGCTCGGGAACACTGAAGCTTTCTTT